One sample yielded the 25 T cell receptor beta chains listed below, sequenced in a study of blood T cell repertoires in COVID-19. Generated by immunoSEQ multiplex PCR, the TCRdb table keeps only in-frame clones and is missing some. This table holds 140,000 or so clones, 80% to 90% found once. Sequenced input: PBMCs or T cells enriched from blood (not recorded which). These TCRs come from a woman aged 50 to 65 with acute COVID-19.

The CDR3 region has the DNA TGTGCCAGCACCATAAAACCGGACAGGGCCTACGAGCAGTACTTC. Its translation is CASTIKPDRAYEQYF. This chain uses TRBV6-5 with TRBJ2-7; TRBD1 matches at 8 bases. The CDR3 covers 15 residues. The V and J ends lost 7 bases and 2 bases, in that order; junction bases with no gene match: 10. Germline CDR1 MNHEY, CDR2 SVGAGI.

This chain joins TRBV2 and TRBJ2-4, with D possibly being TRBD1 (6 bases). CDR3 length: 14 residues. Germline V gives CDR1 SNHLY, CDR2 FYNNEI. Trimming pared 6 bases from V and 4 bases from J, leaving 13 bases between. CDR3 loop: CASRAGTPKNIQYF. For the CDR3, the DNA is TGTGCCAGCAGAGCCGGGACACCAAAAAACATTCAGTACTTC.

The CDR3 reads CASSLLRDSNEQFF. The CDR3, as DNA: TGTGCCAGCAGCTTATTACGGGACTCCAATGAGCAGTTCTTC. The rearrangement links TRBV7-8 to TRBJ2-1, with D maybe TRBD2 (6 bases). CDR3 length: 14 residues. Trimming took 2 bases from V and 6 from J, leaving 11 bases between them. CDR1 and CDR2 from the germline V gene are SGHVS and FQNEAQ.

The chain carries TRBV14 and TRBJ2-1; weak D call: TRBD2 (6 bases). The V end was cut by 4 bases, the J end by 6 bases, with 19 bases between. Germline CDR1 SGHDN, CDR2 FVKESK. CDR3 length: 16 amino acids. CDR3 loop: CASSPIMGLTLNEQFF. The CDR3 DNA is TGTGCCAGCAGCCCTATCATGGGACTGACCCTCAATGAGCAGTTCTTC.

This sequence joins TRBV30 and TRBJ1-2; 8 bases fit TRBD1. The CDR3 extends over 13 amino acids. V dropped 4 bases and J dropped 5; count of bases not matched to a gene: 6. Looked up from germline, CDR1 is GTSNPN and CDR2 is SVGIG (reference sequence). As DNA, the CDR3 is TGTGCCTGGAACCGGGACAGGCCGTATGGCTACACCTTC. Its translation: CAWNRDRPYGYTF.

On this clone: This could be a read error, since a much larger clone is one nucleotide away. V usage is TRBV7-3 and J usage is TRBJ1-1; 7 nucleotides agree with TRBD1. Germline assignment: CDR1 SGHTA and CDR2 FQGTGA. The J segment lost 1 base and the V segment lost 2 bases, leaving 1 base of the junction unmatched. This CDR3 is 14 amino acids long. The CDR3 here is CASSLQGGNTEAFF. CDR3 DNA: TGTGCCAGCAGCTTACAGGGGGGGAACACTGAAGCTTTCTTT.

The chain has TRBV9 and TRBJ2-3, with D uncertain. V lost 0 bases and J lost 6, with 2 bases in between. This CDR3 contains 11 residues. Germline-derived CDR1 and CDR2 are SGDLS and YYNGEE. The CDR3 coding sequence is TGTGCCAGCAGCGTAGCTGATACGCAGTATTTT. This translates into CASSVADTQYF.

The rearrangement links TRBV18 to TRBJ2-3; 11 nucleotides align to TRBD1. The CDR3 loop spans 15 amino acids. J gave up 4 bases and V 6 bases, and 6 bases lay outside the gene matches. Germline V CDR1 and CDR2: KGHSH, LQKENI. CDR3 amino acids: CASSDGQGAADTQYF. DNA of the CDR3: TGTGCCAGCTCTGACGGACAGGGGGCTGCAGATACGCAGTATTTT.

This CDR3 reads CASSVVPANTGELFF. The CDR3 DNA reads as TGTGCCAGCAGCGTAGTCCCTGCGAACACCGGGGAGCTGTTTTTT. This sequence joins TRBV9 and TRBJ2-2; D ambiguous. CDR1 and CDR2 (germline): SGDLS, YYNGEE. V gave up 0 bases and J gave up 0 bases, with 6 bases separating them. The CDR3 runs to 15 residues.

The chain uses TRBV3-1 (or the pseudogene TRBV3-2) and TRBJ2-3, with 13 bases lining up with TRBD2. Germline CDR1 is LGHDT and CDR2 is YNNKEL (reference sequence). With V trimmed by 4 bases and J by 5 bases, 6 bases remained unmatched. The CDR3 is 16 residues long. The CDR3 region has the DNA TGTGCCAGCAGCCCCCCGGGACTAGCGGGATTAGATACGCAGTATTTT. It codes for CASSPPGLAGLDTQYF.

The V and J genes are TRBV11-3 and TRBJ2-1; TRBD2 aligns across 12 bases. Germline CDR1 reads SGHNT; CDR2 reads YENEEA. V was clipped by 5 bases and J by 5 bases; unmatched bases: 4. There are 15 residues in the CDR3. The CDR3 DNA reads TGTGCCAGCAGCCCACTAGCGGGAGGCCACAATGAGCAGTTCTTC. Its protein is CASSPLAGGHNEQFF.

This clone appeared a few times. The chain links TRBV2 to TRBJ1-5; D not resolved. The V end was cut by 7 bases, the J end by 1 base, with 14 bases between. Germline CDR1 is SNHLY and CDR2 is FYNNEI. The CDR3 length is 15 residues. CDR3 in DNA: TGTGCCAGCACTCCGACAACCGCCAGCAATCAGCCCCAGCATTTT. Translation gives CASTPTTASNQPQHF.

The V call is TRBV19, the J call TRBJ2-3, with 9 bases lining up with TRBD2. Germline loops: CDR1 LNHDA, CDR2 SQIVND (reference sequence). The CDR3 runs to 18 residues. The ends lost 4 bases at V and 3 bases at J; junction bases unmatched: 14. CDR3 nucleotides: TGTGCCAGTAGTAGGGGGAAGGGAGCGGGAGGAGCAACAGATACGCAGTATTTT. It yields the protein CASSRGKGAGGATDTQYF. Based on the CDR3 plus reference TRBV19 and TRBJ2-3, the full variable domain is DGGITQSPKYLFRKEGQNVTLSCEQNLNHDAMYWYRQDPGQGLRLIYYSQIVNDFQKGDIAEGYSVSREKKESFPLTVTSAQKNPTAFYLCASSRGKGAGGATDTQYFGPGTRLTVL.

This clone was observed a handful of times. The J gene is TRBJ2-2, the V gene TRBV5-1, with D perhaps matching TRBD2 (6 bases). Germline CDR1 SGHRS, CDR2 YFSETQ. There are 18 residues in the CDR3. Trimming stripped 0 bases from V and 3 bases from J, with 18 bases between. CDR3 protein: CASSLAGSGPGDTGELFF. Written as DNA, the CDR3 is TGCGCCAGCAGCTTGGCCGGTAGCGGACCTGGCGACACCGGGGAGCTGTTTTTT.

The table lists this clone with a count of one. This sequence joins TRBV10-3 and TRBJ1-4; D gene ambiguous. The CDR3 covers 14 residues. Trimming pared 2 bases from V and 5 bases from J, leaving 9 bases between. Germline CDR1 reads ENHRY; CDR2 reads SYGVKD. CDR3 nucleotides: TGTGCCATCAGTGAGGGGGAGGTGAATGAAAAACTGTTTTTT. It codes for CAISEGEVNEKLFF.

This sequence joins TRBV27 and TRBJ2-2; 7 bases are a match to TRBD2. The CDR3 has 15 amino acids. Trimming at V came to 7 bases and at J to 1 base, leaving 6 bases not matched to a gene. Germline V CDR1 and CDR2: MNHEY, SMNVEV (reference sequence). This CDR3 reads CASKRGPVNTGELFF. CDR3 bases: TGTGCCAGCAAGCGGGGACCTGTGAACACCGGGGAGCTGTTTTTT.

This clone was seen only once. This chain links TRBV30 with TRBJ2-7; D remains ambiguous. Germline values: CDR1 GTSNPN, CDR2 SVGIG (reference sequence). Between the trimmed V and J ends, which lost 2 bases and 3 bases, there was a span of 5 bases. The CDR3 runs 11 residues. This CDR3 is CAWSNNYEQYF. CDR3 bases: TGTGCCTGGAGTAACAACTACGAGCAGTACTTC.

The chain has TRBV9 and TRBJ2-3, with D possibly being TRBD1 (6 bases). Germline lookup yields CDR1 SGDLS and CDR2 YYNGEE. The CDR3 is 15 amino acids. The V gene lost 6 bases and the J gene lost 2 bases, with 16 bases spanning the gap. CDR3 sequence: CASNQQGYPTDTQYF. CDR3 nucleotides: TGTGCCAGCAACCAGCAGGGGTACCCCACAGATACGCAGTATTTT. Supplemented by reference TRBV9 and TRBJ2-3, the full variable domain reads DSGVTQTPKHLITATGQRVTLRCSPRSGDLSVYWYQQSLDQGLQFLIQYYNGEERAKGNILERFSAQQFPDLHSELNLSSLELGDSALYFCASNQQGYPTDTQYFGPGTRLTVL.

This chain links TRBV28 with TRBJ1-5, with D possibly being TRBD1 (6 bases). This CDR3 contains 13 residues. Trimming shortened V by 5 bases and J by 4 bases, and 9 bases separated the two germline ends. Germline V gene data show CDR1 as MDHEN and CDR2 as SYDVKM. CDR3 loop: CASSQQGNQPQHF. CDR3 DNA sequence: TGTGCCAGCAGTCAACAGGGAAATCAGCCCCAGCATTTT.

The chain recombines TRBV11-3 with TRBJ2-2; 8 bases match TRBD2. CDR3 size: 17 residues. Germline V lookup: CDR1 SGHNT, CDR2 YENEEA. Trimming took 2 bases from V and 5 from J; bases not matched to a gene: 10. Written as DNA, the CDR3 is TGTGCCAGCAGCTTACGGACAGTAGCGGGAAAGACCGGGGAGCTGTTTTTT. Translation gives CASSLRTVAGKTGELFF. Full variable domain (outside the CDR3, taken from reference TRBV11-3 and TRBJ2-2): EAGVVQSPRYKIIEKKQPVAFWCNPISGHNTLYWYLQNLGQGPELLIRYENEEAVDDSQLPKDRFSAERLKGVDSTLKIQPAELGDSAVYLCASSLRTVAGKTGELFFGEGSRLTVL.

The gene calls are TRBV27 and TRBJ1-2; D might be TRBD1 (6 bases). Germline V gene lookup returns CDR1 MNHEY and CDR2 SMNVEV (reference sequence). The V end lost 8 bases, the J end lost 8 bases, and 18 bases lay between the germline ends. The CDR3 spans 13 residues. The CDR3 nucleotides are TGTGCCAGCGGGGATAGGGGGTCGGGGGGCTACACCTTC. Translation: CASGDRGSGGYTF.

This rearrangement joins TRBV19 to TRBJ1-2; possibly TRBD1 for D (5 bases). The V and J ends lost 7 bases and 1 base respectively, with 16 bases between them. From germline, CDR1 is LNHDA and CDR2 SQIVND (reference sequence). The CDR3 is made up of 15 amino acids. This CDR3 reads CASNNAGLINYGYTF. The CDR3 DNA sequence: TGTGCCAGTAATAACGCAGGGCTAATTAACTATGGCTACACCTTC.

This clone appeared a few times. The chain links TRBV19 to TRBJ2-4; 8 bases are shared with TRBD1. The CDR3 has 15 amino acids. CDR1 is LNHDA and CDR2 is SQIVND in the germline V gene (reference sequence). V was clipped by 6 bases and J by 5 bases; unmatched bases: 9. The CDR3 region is CASSPLDRDENIQYF. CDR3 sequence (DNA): TGTGCCAGTAGCCCGCTGGACAGGGACGAAAACATTCAGTACTTC.

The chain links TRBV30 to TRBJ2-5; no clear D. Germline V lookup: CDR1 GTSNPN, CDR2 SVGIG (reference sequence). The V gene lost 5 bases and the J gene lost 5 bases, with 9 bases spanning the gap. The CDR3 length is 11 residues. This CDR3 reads CAWGLGETQYF. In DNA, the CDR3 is TGTGCCTGGGGCCTCGGGGAGACCCAGTACTTC.

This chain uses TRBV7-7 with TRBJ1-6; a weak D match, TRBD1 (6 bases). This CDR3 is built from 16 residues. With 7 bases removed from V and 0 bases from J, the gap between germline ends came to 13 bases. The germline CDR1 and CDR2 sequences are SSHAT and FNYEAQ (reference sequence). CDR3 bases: TGTGCCAGCAATGGACAGATAATCTCCTATAATTCACCCCTCCACTTT. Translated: CASNGQIISYNSPLHF. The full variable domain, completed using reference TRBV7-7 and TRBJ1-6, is GAGVSQSPRYKVTKRGQDVTLRCDPISSHATLYWYQQALGQGPEFLTYFNYEAQPDKSGLPSDRFSAERPEGSISTLTIQRTEQRDSAMYRCASNGQIISYNSPLHFGNGTRLTVT.